These 18 T cell receptor beta chains were sequenced from one sample in a study of cytomegalovirus exposure and HLA in healthy donors. Primers: 60 Vbeta forward and 13 Jbeta reverse. Libraries were prepared by immunoSEQ multiplex PCR; TCRdb keeps only in-frame clonotypes and omits some of them. The repertoire includes 150,000 to 200,000 clones, about two thirds of them detected once, and about 2.5% sits in the top ten. What was sequenced was PBMCs. Receptor source: a human donor in good health.

The V and J genes are TRBV4-1 and TRBJ2-2; 7 bases align to TRBD1. Trimming cost V 4 bases and J 5 bases; bases outside gene matches: 13. Germline lookup yields CDR1 MGHRA and CDR2 YSYEKL. The length of the CDR3 is 17 residues. The CDR3 loop reads CASSPPREKGATGELFF. DNA of the CDR3: TGCGCCAGCAGCCCTCCCCGGGAAAAGGGGGCAACCGGGGAGCTGTTTTTT.

To note about this clone: Mismatch with germline at one junction end may stem from a read error. The V gene is TRBV19, the J gene TRBJ1-5, with D perhaps TRBD1 (5 bases). CDR3 size: 15 residues. The germline gives CDR1 LNHDA, CDR2 SQIVND (reference sequence). This CDR3 reads CASSIARVGKQPQHF. The CDR3 nucleotides read TGTGCCAGTAGTATAGCCAGGGTGGGCAAACAGCCCCAGCATTTT.

The chain links TRBV6-1 to TRBJ2-7, with D unresolved. The V end lost 4 bases, the J end lost 1 base, and 14 bases lay between the germline ends. Germline V lookup: CDR1 MNHNS, CDR2 SASEGT. CDR3 length: 15 amino acids. The CDR3 nucleotides read TGTGCCAGCAGTGTACAGCCTCAAACATCCTACGAGCAGTACTTC. Amino acids: CASSVQPQTSYEQYF.

This chain links TRBV7-2 with TRBJ2-7; 9 bases fit TRBD2. CDR3 length: 16 residues. The germline V gene encodes CDR1 SGHTA and CDR2 FQGNSA. The V segment lost 1 base and the J segment 4 bases; nucleotides outside the gene matches: 8. The CDR3 region is CASSLGLAGLTYEQYF. In DNA, the CDR3 is TGTGCCAGCAGCTTAGGGCTAGCGGGGCTAACTTACGAGCAGTACTTC.

The rearrangement joins TRBV7-2 to TRBJ1-4; TRBD1 is a possible D gene (6 bases). Between the trimmed V and J ends, which lost 3 bases and 6 bases, there was a span of 14 bases. In germline, CDR1 is SGHTA, CDR2 FQGNSA. The CDR3 contains 15 residues. CDR3 nucleotide sequence: TGTGCCAGCAGCTTGCAGGGGTCGACTTATGAAAAACTGTTTTTT. Its translation is CASSLQGSTYEKLFF.

This clone has only a few counts. The CDR3: CASSQERDSSNSPLHF. The CDR3 coding sequence is TGCGCCAGCAGCCAGGAAAGGGACTCTAGTAATTCACCCCTCCACTTT. V is TRBV4-3 and J is TRBJ1-6; a weak D match, TRBD1 (5 bases). Germline V lookup: CDR1 LGHNA, CDR2 YSLEER. V shed 3 bases and J shed 6 bases, with 15 bases lying between them. This CDR3 region has 16 residues.

The J gene is TRBJ1-6, the V gene TRBV2; 8 nucleotides align to TRBD1. The V and J ends lost 2 bases and 7 bases, in that order; junction bases with no gene match: 7. Germline-derived CDR1 and CDR2 are SNHLY and FYNNEI. The CDR3 consists of 16 residues. CDR3 sequence: CASSERSTGENSPLHF. Written as DNA, the CDR3 is TGTGCCAGCAGTGAACGGTCGACAGGGGAGAATTCACCCCTCCACTTT.

The rearrangement links TRBV6-6 to TRBJ1-5; tentative D call: TRBD1 (6 bases). V dropped 2 bases and J dropped 1 base, with 6 bases sitting between them. The germline V gene has CDR1 MNHNY and CDR2 SVGAGI (reference sequence). CDR3 length: 14 residues. The CDR3 nucleotides are TGTGCCAGCAGTTACCAGGGGAGCAATCAGCCCCAGCATTTT. Its translation is CASSYQGSNQPQHF.

The V and J genes are TRBV7-9 and TRBJ2-3, with 7 nucleotides matching TRBD2. Germline CDR1 and CDR2: SEHNR and FQNEAQ (reference sequence). This CDR3 is 15 amino acids long. V dropped 5 bases and J dropped 4; count of bases not matched to a gene: 9. CDR3 region: CASSISAGRADTQYF. DNA for the CDR3: TGTGCCAGCAGCATTTCCGCTGGGAGGGCAGATACGCAGTATTTT.

The rearrangement uses TRBV19 and TRBJ1-5; 9 positions match TRBD1. The V gene's germline CDR1 is LNHDA and CDR2 SQIVND (reference sequence). CDR3 length: 15 residues. V was clipped by 7 bases and J by 3 bases; unmatched bases: 7. CDR3 sequence: CASIRTGAANQPQHF. In nucleotides, the CDR3 is TGTGCCAGTATCAGGACAGGGGCCGCCAATCAGCCCCAGCATTTT.

The chain joins TRBV7-3 to TRBJ2-5, with 9 positions matching TRBD2. With 1 base clipped from V and 4 bases from J, the junction kept 10 bases outside the gene matches. The CDR3 has 17 amino acids. Germline CDR1 SGHTA, CDR2 FQGTGA. CDR3 DNA sequence: TGTGCCAGCAGCTTAAATCTTCAGCGGGGGGCGGGAGAGACCCAGTACTTC. Its protein product is CASSLNLQRGAGETQYF.

This clone has a handful of counts. This sample includes further DNA sequences coding for the same CDR3. The V and J genes are TRBV9 and TRBJ2-3; D might be TRBD1 (6 bases). The CDR3 loop spans 14 amino acids. Germline V CDR1 and CDR2: SGDLS, YYNGEE. V was cut by 4 bases and J by 2 bases, with 11 bases left in between. The CDR3 loop is CASSRDRPTDTQYF. The CDR3 DNA is TGTGCCAGCAGCCGCGACAGGCCCACAGATACGCAGTATTTT.

Remarks on this clone: A junction boundary mismatches the germline segment, possibly from a read error. V usage is TRBV7-9 and J usage is TRBJ2-3; D is perhaps TRBD2 (5 bases). The CDR3 is made up of 12 amino acids. Germline CDR1 SEHNR, CDR2 FQNEAQ (reference sequence). The CDR3 sequence: CSSSLVDGKQYF. CDR3 sequence (DNA): TGTTCCAGCAGCTTAGTCGACGGGAAGCAGTATTTT.

The chain recombines TRBV5-1 with TRBJ1-1; 8 bases are a match to TRBD1. This CDR3 has 15 residues. J was trimmed by 1 base and V by 4 bases; bases with no gene match: 6. Germline values: CDR1 SGHRS, CDR2 YFSETQ. DNA for the CDR3: TGCGCCAGCAGCCAACCGGACAGGGCGAACACTGAAGCTTTCTTT. It is translated as CASSQPDRANTEAFF.

In its sample, this clone was seen a few times. At one of its ends the junction is not consistent with the germline gene, which may arise from a read error. The chain is built from TRBV7-9 and TRBJ2-7, with a tentative D call TRBD1 (6 bases). The CDR3 runs to 18 residues. CDR1 and CDR2 from the germline V gene are SEHNR and FQNEAQ (reference sequence). CDR3 coding DNA: TGTTCCAGCAGCTTATGGGACACGCGCCTTCACAGCTCCTACGAGCAGTACTTC. Translation gives CSSSLWDTRLHSSYEQYF.

The chain is built from TRBV29-1 and TRBJ1-1; D is ambiguous. The CDR3 has 15 residues. Trimming removed 0 bases at V and 4 bases at J, with 15 bases between. CDR1 is SQVTM and CDR2 is ANQGSEA in the germline V gene. The CDR3 sequence is CSVEDRGPRGTEAFF. CDR3 bases: TGCAGCGTTGAAGATCGCGGGCCCCGGGGCACTGAAGCTTTCTTT.

The gene calls are TRBV5-6 and TRBJ2-1; D might be TRBD2 (6 bases). V was shortened by 4 bases and J by 3 bases, with 11 bases between the two germline ends. Germline assignment: CDR1 SGHDT and CDR2 YYEEEE. This CDR3 is built from 14 residues. For the CDR3, the DNA is TGTGCCAGCAGCCCCGGGACTTTCTACAATGAGCAGTTCTTC. It encodes CASSPGTFYNEQFF.

This sequence joins TRBV28 and TRBJ2-1; 10 positions agree with TRBD2. CDR1 is MDHEN and CDR2 is SYDVKM in the germline V gene. With V trimmed by 7 bases and J by 4 bases, 10 bases remained unmatched. CDR3 length: 16 residues. The CDR3 sequence is CASNSPRTSGYNEQFF. The CDR3 nucleotides read TGTGCCAGCAACTCCCCTCGGACTAGCGGATACAATGAGCAGTTCTTC.